The rows below give T cell receptor beta chains drawn from one sample of a study of blood T cell repertoires in COVID-19. The assay was immunoSEQ multiplex PCR, and TCRdb's table has in-frame clones only and misses some. The repertoire holds approximately 12,000 clones, 73% seen once, with 30% to 35% in the top ten. The sample taken for sequencing was peripheral blood. The receptors were gathered from a human donor in a cohort sampled during active COVID-19. The CDR3 runs from the conserved cysteine through the conserved F or W. D genes are given only for firm matches. Clone size is stated in some rows and not others, as once, few, many or a class when expanded.

D gene	J gene	clone size	CDR3 length	V gene	CDR3 protein	CDR3 DNA
NA	TRBJ2-3	NA	13	TRBV14	CASSQERRDTQYF	TGTGCCAGCAGCCAAGAAAGGCGGGATACGCAGTATTTT
NA	TRBJ2-5	NA	16	TRBV5-1	CASSLLPMTTQETQYF	TGCGCCAGCAGCTTGCTCCCAATGACAACCCAAGAGACCCAGTACTTC
NA	TRBJ1-2	few	14	TRBV4-1	CASSRLQGKDGYTF	TGCGCCAGCAGCCGCCTGCAGGGGAAAGATGGCTACACCTTC
TRBD1	TRBJ1-1	NA	14	TRBV9	CASSVEGQGLEAFF	TGTGCCAGCAGCGTAGAGGGACAGGGCCTTGAAGCTTTCTTT
TRBD1	TRBJ2-7	NA	13	TRBV2	CASTGQGYVEQYF	TGTGCCAGCACGGGACAGGGGTACGTCGAGCAGTACTTC
NA	TRBJ2-7	NA	12	TRBV7-2	CASSFLYYEQYF	TGTGCCAGCAGCTTTCTTTACTACGAGCAGTACTTC
TRBD2	TRBJ2-7	NA	16	TRBV4-1	CASSSPPGGSSYEQYF	TGCGCCAGCAGTTCTCCCCCCGGGGGGTCTTCCTACGAGCAGTACTTC
TRBD1	TRBJ1-2	medium-sized	15	TRBV18	CASSVHQGDNYGYTF	TGTGCCAGCTCCGTGCACCAGGGGGATAACTATGGCTACACCTTC
NA	TRBJ2-2	few	13	TRBV11-2	CASSFTNTGELFF	TGTGCCAGCAGCTTTACGAACACCGGGGAGCTGTTTTTT
NA	TRBJ2-7	NA	15	TRBV11-2	CASSTHGGSSYEQYF	TGTGCCAGCAGCACCCACGGGGGTAGCTCCTACGAGCAGTACTTC
NA	TRBJ2-4	NA	12	TRBV2	CASSVSEGIQYF	TGTGCCAGCAGTGTTTCCGAGGGCATTCAGTACTTC
NA	TRBJ1-1	NA	16	TRBV9	CASSVASQGWGTEAFF	TGTGCCAGCAGCGTAGCGTCACAGGGTTGGGGGACTGAAGCTTTCTTT
NA	TRBJ1-2	NA	16	TRBV5-8	CASSIKGQIANYGYTF	TGTGCCAGCAGCATAAAGGGACAAATAGCTAACTATGGCTACACCTTC
TRBD2	TRBJ2-7	few	15	TRBV3-1/TRBV3-2	CASSKALAGFYEQYF	TGTGCCAGCAGCAAAGCCCTAGCGGGGTTCTACGAGCAGTACTTC
TRBD1	TRBJ2-7	NA	14	TRBV5-1	CASSLGTGAYEQYF	TGCGCCAGCAGCTTGGGGACAGGGGCGTACGAGCAGTACTTC
NA	TRBJ2-3	medium-sized	15	TRBV5-4	CASPILDSSTDTQYF	TGTGCCAGCCCGATCCTGGACAGTAGCACAGATACGCAGTATTTT
NA	TRBJ1-2	NA	11	TRBV16	CASSQRGGYTF	TGTGCCAGCAGCCAGCGGGGTGGCTACACCTTC